This T cell receptor beta chain was captured in a study of blood T cell repertoires in COVID-19 (dated by TCRdb to about 2020). In terms of the full investigation: The collaborator samples originated in the United States, Italy and Spain and spanned the acute and convalescent phases of COVID-19. Where HLA class I and class II types were available, the types were taken from metadata supplied by the sample provider, not from assay-based typing. The prospective study material was composed of cDNA or gDNA derived from T cells, B-cell-depleted T cells, or PBMCs. A freely available public database, intended as a resource for researchers studying the immune response to SARS-CoV-2, is where the repertoires were released. The samples were drawn from the first 160 participants of the ongoing ImmuneRACE study and from 950 to 1,500 subjects provided by 6 global collaborators. The sample metadata nearly always contained a de-identified subject ID, COVID-19 status, age in years and sex. Deeply sampled blood TCRbeta repertoires from subjects exposed to, actively infected with, or recovered from COVID-19 were included in the dataset.

Broader findings and caveats from the paper: The amount of clinical and demographic metadata varied by source and participant and was provided uncurated.

At one collaborating source in Seattle, patients were enrolled during active infection and were followed longitudinally through the course of disease. Whole blood was collected in K2EDTA tubes by collaborating institutions according to the institutions' own protocols. For TCRbeta analysis, collaborator samples were shipped as frozen whole blood, as isolated PBMCs, or as DNA extracted from either sample type. This clone appeared a single time. No cognate antigen has been identified for it. Base qualities are missing; no much larger clone stands one base away. Based on the germline V gene, the CDR1 and CDR2 sequences are SGHTS and YDEGEE. Between the V and J ends, shortened by 4 bases and 3 bases respectively, the junction contains 15 bases. The cysteine opens and the phenylalanine closes a CDR3 of 15 amino acids. This entry keeps only the CDR3 DNA: 45 bases, framed from base 1. TCRbeta CDR3 regions were amplified from genomic DNA by means of the immunoSEQ Assay, a bias-controlled multiplex PCR. Per the source publication's procedure: Nucleated cell counts per sample were estimated from amplification of reference gene primers within the assay. To quantify the absolute abundance of each unique TCRbeta CDR3 rearrangement, sequence reads were collapsed and filtered. Productive Simpson clonality was computed per sample as the square root of Simpson's diversity index over productive rearrangements. TCRdb carries this immuneACCESS record with in-frame sequences only. Its versions omit some clonotypes, under half of them owing to an unresolved V gene in the studies checked, with the rest unexplained. That table is the source of V, J and clone size, and D and trimming were worked out from the DNA. The sample contains just over 250,000 clones, 91% of them found a single time. Around 2.6% of the sample goes to the ten largest clones.

This TCR came from a person in their late teens or twenties with COVID-19, enrolled during active disease. The specimen was peripheral blood. The V gene is TRBV5-8 and the J gene is TRBJ2-3, and TRBD2 may be the D gene, going by 5 matching bases. The sequenced DNA is TGTGCCAGCAGCCCCCTCGGGGTCGGGACAGATACGCAGTATTTT. This gives the protein CASSPLGVGTDTQYF.